These 7 T cell receptor beta chains share one sample of origin, sequenced in a study of regulatory T cells in long-lasting Graves disease. The time point: newly diagnosed GD, antithyroid drugs for less than 3 months. PBMC RNA was the source of the TCR library. For TCR beta, libraries came from iRepertoire HTBI primers and Arm-PCR of CDR3 regions. TCRdb used MiXCR to reprocess the multiplex PCR reads, holding one entry per CDR3 protein. The sample has fewer than 500,000 distinct CDR3 sequences, roughly 16% seen once. These same data were also listed under a study on T cells in Graves' hyperthyroidism and ophthalmopathy.

Source: peripheral blood mononuclear cells (PBMCs), taken at new diagnosis, from a patient treated with antithyroid drugs. Receptor source: a man aged 35-49 years with Graves disease.

This clonotype was detected a few times. CDR3 DNA: TGCAGTGCTAGAGGTTTGACCACGTCCTACGAGCAGTACTTC. Translating gives CSARGLTTSYEQYF. The chain combines TRBV20-1 with TRBJ2-7; D is unresolved. Germline CDR1 and CDR2: DFQATT and SNEGSKA (reference sequence). Between the trimmed V and J ends, which lost 1 base and 1 base, there was a span of 11 bases. The CDR3 totals 14 residues.

This clonotype came up many times. The chain recombines TRBV28 with TRBJ2-3, with D perhaps TRBD1 or TRBD2 (6 bases each). This CDR3 has 14 residues. Trimming left V 5 bases short and J 2 bases short, with 11 bases between. CDR1 is MDHEN and CDR2 is SYDVKM in the germline V gene. The CDR3 is CASSGGGHTDTQYF. The DNA for the CDR3 is TGTGCCAGCAGTGGAGGGGGGCACACAGATACGCAGTATTTT.

This clonotype occurred many times. The chain recombines TRBV20-1 with TRBJ2-7, with 9 bases aligning to TRBD2. CDR3 length: 16 residues. The ends lost 0 bases at V and 3 bases at J; junction bases unmatched: 9. Germline lookup yields CDR1 DFQATT and CDR2 SNEGSKA (reference sequence). The DNA of the CDR3 is TGCAGTGCTAGAGATCGCCCAGCGGGAGGATACTACGAGCAGTACTTC. Its protein is CSARDRPAGGYYEQYF.

The chain is built from TRBV25-1 and TRBJ1-3, with 7 bases fitting TRBD1. The CDR3 covers 18 residues. V lost 1 base and J lost 0; bases outside the gene matches: 9. Germline CDR1 reads MGHDK; CDR2 reads SYGVNS. CDR3 protein: CASSEWGRQGGSGNTIYF. Written as DNA, the CDR3 is TGTGCCAGCAGTGAATGGGGTAGGCAGGGGGGCTCTGGAAACACCATATATTTT.

This chain links TRBV19 with TRBJ2-1, with D possibly TRBD1 on 6 matching bases. Germline V gene data show CDR1 as LNHDA and CDR2 as SQIVND (reference sequence). V was trimmed by 4 bases and J by 1 base, leaving 14 bases between them. This CDR3 comprises 16 residues. CDR3 region: CASSTPWGTSYNEQFF. As DNA, the CDR3 is TGTGCCAGTAGTACCCCTTGGGGGACATCCTACAATGAGCAGTTCTTC.

The chain employs TRBV6-1 and TRBJ2-1, with 8 positions matching TRBD2. The CDR3 is made up of 14 amino acids. CDR1 is MNHNS and CDR2 is SASEGT in the germline V gene. The CDR3 loop reads CALYPGGAYNEQFF. DNA of the CDR3: TGTGCACTTTACCCCGGGGGGGCCTACAATGAGCAGTTCTTC.

The table lists this clonotype with many counts. V is TRBV28 and J is TRBJ2-7; TRBD2 is a possible D gene (6 bases). The CDR3 has 12 amino acids. Trimming removed 4 bases at V and 4 bases at J, with 8 bases between. Germline CDR1 reads MDHEN; CDR2 reads SYDVKM. This CDR3 is CASSWGRYEQYF. The CDR3 DNA follows: TGTGCCAGCAGTTGGGGGAGGTACGAGCAGTACTTC.